These T cell receptor beta chains were read from a single sample in a study of T cell repertoires in cytomegalovirus infection. TCRdb redid the calling of the reads with MiXCR, one entry per CDR3 protein. The data hold a few hundred thousand distinct CDR3 sequences, with roughly 13% observed a single time. The sequenced sample consisted of PBMCs. The receptor set was obtained from a human donor in good health (CMV status not recorded). Some clones in this sample may be carry-over from other donors' samples. Each CDR3 is given without its conserved first and last residue. The order of the fields is CDR3 protein, J gene, V gene.

CDR3aa: ASSQRTSGTTGELF; j_gene: TRBJ2-2; v_gene: TRBV4-2
CDR3aa: ASSATANSYEQY; j_gene: TRBJ2-7; v_gene: TRBV7-3
CDR3aa: ASSYQELAGVEQF; j_gene: TRBJ2-1; v_gene: TRBV6-2/TRBV6-3
CDR3aa: SARTALDTQY; j_gene: TRBJ2-3; v_gene: TRBV20-1
CDR3aa: ASSYPGDEQY; j_gene: TRBJ2-7; v_gene: TRBV27
CDR3aa: SVAGADTEAF; j_gene: TRBJ1-1; v_gene: TRBV29-1
CDR3aa: ASSSFRTEAF; j_gene: TRBJ1-1; v_gene: TRBV7-9
CDR3aa: SAFRDRGSDTQY; j_gene: TRBJ2-3; v_gene: TRBV20-1
CDR3aa: ASSLDPGSISEQY; j_gene: TRBJ2-7; v_gene: TRBV11-2
CDR3aa: SVARQGVTGELF; j_gene: TRBJ2-2; v_gene: TRBV29-1
CDR3aa: ASGQGKYEQY; j_gene: TRBJ2-7; v_gene: TRBV27
CDR3aa: SDGGPRT; j_gene: TRBJ1-2; v_gene: TRBV29-1
CDR3aa: ASRGQGDSYNEQF; j_gene: TRBJ2-1; v_gene: TRBV6-2/TRBV6-3
CDR3aa: ASSLRSTGGTYEQY; j_gene: TRBJ2-7; v_gene: TRBV28
CDR3aa: ASSLEVRDTGELF; j_gene: TRBJ2-2; v_gene: TRBV5-6
CDR3aa: ASSKVGTSGLSFEQF; j_gene: TRBJ2-1; v_gene: TRBV7-2
CDR3aa: AGPTRVLPYEQY; j_gene: TRBJ2-7; v_gene: TRBV7-8
CDR3aa: ASSLESGSDGRETQY; j_gene: TRBJ2-5; v_gene: TRBV7-9
CDR3aa: ASSRGHHNEQF; j_gene: TRBJ2-1; v_gene: TRBV19
CDR3aa: ASRIAGGPDEQF; j_gene: TRBJ2-1; v_gene: TRBV27
CDR3aa: ASRPTGASDEQY; j_gene: TRBJ2-7; v_gene: TRBV12-5
CDR3aa: ALTRVGGELF; j_gene: TRBJ2-2; v_gene: TRBV24-1
CDR3aa: ASSRLTASGNQETQY; j_gene: TRBJ2-5; v_gene: TRBV7-9
CDR3aa: AIRQTSGRAGLSSNEQF; j_gene: TRBJ2-1; v_gene: TRBV6-2/TRBV6-3
CDR3aa: ASSLLDGEQF; j_gene: TRBJ2-1; v_gene: TRBV12-3/TRBV12-4
CDR3aa: ASSPQPGTFDTGELF; j_gene: TRBJ2-2; v_gene: TRBV14
CDR3aa: ASSLGVNQPQH; j_gene: TRBJ1-5; v_gene: TRBV5-6
CDR3aa: ASSPTGVPVGETQY; j_gene: TRBJ2-5; v_gene: TRBV27
CDR3aa: ASSRITDGTYEQY; j_gene: TRBJ2-7; v_gene: TRBV7-2
CDR3aa: ASSQSGRGETQY; j_gene: TRBJ2-5; v_gene: TRBV7-2
CDR3aa: ASSPTDLRTAYGYT; j_gene: TRBJ1-2; v_gene: TRBV2
CDR3aa: ASSPSRDSPYGTQY; j_gene: TRBJ2-5; v_gene: TRBV7-9